This T cell receptor (beta chain) was recorded in a study of OX40 agonist ivuxolimab in advanced cancers. Regarding the complete study: Ivuxolimab, which targeted the costimulatory receptor OX40 (CD134), was an agonistic, fully human IgG2 monoclonal antibody. Intravenous ivuxolimab was administered to patients every 2 weeks at six dose levels: 0.01, 0.1, 0.3, 1.5, 3 and 10 mg/kg. Of the approximately 50 dose-escalation patients, hepatocellular carcinoma was present in 19, melanoma in roughly 15, renal cell carcinoma in 9 and head and neck cancer in 9. In the dose-escalation cohort, more than 75% of patients were male, and the mean age was approximately 60 years, with a range of about 23 to 85. Patients were allowed to have had prior anti-PD-1, anti-PD-L1 or anti-CTLA-4 therapy, and around 37% of the dose-escalation patients had previously received checkpoint inhibitors. Partial responses occurred in three dose-escalation patients: two with cutaneous melanoma and one with hepatocellular carcinoma. The purpose of peripheral TCRbeta sequencing was to test whether ivuxolimab changed TCR sequence diversity and led to clonal T-cell expansion. The paper reports the monotherapy dose-escalation portion (N ≈ 50 patients) of the phase I ivuxolimab trial. Findings and caveats that apply to the study as a whole: In partial responders in the 0.1-3.0 mg/kg groups, normalized peripheral clonal expansion was found to be among the lowest, especially among CD8+ T cells. At doses of 0.1 to 3.0 mg/kg, clonal expansion of both CD4+ and CD8+ blood T cells was observed from baseline to week 6. Low levels of normalized T-cell clonal expansion were also seen in some patients who did not respond. After ivuxolimab, more expanded clones were found on average in CD8+ T cells than in CD4+ T cells. The antigen specificity of the peripheral T cells that underwent clonal expansion was not determined.

At the junction V is shortened by 7 bases and J by 5 bases, with 13 bases in between. The CDR3 measures 12 amino acids from cysteine to phenylalanine. Only the CDR3 DNA stays, 36 bases, in frame from base 1. CDR1 and CDR2 (SGDLS, YYNGEE) derive from the germline V gene. In the case of this clone: Its antigen is still unknown. One base away there is no much larger clone; base qualities are not given.

Patients with autoimmune disease history or receiving systemic immunosuppression were excluded from the trial. Peripheral blood for TCR sequencing was collected from all dose cohorts at baseline, on cycle 4 day 1, and on cycle 7 day 1. The samples were taken from a phase I, first-in-human, multicenter, open-label dose-escalation trial of ivuxolimab. Adults with locally advanced or metastatic head and neck squamous cell, hepatocellular, melanoma or renal cell carcinoma were enrolled in the trial. Before TCR sequencing, CD4+ T cells and CD8+ T cells from peripheral blood were sorted into separate populations. To sequence the TCRbeta CDR3 region, genomic DNA was isolated from the sorted cells. The immunoSEQ Assay was used for sequencing of TCRbeta CDR3 regions. TCRdb provides this immuneACCESS table in a form limited to in-frame rearrangements. Some clones are lacking; in checked studies, under half of them reflect an unresolved V gene, and why the rest are absent is not known. The table for this sample lists 96,000 or so clones; under 90% of them were counted only once. The top ten clonotypes cover around 5.5% of the sample.

The chain is assembled from TRBV9 and TRBJ2-7, with the D gene uncertain. The sequence was collected from an adult with an advanced solid tumor such as melanoma, head and neck, liver or kidney cancer. This specimen was CD4+ or CD8+ T cells sorted from blood, taken in a trial of the OX40 agonist ivuxolimab. The CDR3 has the sequence CASGQQQNEQYF. The DNA reads TGTGCCAGCGGTCAACAGCAAAACGAGCAGTACTTC.